The text below deals with one T cell receptor beta chain. A much larger clone sits a single nucleotide away, making a read error possible. From the reads, TCRdb called clonotypes with MiXCR, one entry per CDR3 protein. The data hold some 100,000 distinct CDR3 sequences, with around a third observed a single time. This entry is derived from a study of type 1 regulatory T cells. Study-wide background: This in vitro CD4 product, T-allo10, is enriched for Tr1 cells and alloantigen-specific.

The CDR3 is 12 amino acids. V was cut by 6 bases and J by 3 bases, with 8 bases left in between. The sequence was collected from a human donor in good health. The sequencing input was CD4+ T cells, either the whole sample or a sorted fraction (not recorded which). The rearrangement links TRBV12-3 or TRBV12-4 to TRBJ1-2; no clear D. The CDR3 here is CASSPGHYGYTF. For the CDR3, the DNA is TGTGCCAGCAGCCCAGGACACTATGGCTACACCTTC.